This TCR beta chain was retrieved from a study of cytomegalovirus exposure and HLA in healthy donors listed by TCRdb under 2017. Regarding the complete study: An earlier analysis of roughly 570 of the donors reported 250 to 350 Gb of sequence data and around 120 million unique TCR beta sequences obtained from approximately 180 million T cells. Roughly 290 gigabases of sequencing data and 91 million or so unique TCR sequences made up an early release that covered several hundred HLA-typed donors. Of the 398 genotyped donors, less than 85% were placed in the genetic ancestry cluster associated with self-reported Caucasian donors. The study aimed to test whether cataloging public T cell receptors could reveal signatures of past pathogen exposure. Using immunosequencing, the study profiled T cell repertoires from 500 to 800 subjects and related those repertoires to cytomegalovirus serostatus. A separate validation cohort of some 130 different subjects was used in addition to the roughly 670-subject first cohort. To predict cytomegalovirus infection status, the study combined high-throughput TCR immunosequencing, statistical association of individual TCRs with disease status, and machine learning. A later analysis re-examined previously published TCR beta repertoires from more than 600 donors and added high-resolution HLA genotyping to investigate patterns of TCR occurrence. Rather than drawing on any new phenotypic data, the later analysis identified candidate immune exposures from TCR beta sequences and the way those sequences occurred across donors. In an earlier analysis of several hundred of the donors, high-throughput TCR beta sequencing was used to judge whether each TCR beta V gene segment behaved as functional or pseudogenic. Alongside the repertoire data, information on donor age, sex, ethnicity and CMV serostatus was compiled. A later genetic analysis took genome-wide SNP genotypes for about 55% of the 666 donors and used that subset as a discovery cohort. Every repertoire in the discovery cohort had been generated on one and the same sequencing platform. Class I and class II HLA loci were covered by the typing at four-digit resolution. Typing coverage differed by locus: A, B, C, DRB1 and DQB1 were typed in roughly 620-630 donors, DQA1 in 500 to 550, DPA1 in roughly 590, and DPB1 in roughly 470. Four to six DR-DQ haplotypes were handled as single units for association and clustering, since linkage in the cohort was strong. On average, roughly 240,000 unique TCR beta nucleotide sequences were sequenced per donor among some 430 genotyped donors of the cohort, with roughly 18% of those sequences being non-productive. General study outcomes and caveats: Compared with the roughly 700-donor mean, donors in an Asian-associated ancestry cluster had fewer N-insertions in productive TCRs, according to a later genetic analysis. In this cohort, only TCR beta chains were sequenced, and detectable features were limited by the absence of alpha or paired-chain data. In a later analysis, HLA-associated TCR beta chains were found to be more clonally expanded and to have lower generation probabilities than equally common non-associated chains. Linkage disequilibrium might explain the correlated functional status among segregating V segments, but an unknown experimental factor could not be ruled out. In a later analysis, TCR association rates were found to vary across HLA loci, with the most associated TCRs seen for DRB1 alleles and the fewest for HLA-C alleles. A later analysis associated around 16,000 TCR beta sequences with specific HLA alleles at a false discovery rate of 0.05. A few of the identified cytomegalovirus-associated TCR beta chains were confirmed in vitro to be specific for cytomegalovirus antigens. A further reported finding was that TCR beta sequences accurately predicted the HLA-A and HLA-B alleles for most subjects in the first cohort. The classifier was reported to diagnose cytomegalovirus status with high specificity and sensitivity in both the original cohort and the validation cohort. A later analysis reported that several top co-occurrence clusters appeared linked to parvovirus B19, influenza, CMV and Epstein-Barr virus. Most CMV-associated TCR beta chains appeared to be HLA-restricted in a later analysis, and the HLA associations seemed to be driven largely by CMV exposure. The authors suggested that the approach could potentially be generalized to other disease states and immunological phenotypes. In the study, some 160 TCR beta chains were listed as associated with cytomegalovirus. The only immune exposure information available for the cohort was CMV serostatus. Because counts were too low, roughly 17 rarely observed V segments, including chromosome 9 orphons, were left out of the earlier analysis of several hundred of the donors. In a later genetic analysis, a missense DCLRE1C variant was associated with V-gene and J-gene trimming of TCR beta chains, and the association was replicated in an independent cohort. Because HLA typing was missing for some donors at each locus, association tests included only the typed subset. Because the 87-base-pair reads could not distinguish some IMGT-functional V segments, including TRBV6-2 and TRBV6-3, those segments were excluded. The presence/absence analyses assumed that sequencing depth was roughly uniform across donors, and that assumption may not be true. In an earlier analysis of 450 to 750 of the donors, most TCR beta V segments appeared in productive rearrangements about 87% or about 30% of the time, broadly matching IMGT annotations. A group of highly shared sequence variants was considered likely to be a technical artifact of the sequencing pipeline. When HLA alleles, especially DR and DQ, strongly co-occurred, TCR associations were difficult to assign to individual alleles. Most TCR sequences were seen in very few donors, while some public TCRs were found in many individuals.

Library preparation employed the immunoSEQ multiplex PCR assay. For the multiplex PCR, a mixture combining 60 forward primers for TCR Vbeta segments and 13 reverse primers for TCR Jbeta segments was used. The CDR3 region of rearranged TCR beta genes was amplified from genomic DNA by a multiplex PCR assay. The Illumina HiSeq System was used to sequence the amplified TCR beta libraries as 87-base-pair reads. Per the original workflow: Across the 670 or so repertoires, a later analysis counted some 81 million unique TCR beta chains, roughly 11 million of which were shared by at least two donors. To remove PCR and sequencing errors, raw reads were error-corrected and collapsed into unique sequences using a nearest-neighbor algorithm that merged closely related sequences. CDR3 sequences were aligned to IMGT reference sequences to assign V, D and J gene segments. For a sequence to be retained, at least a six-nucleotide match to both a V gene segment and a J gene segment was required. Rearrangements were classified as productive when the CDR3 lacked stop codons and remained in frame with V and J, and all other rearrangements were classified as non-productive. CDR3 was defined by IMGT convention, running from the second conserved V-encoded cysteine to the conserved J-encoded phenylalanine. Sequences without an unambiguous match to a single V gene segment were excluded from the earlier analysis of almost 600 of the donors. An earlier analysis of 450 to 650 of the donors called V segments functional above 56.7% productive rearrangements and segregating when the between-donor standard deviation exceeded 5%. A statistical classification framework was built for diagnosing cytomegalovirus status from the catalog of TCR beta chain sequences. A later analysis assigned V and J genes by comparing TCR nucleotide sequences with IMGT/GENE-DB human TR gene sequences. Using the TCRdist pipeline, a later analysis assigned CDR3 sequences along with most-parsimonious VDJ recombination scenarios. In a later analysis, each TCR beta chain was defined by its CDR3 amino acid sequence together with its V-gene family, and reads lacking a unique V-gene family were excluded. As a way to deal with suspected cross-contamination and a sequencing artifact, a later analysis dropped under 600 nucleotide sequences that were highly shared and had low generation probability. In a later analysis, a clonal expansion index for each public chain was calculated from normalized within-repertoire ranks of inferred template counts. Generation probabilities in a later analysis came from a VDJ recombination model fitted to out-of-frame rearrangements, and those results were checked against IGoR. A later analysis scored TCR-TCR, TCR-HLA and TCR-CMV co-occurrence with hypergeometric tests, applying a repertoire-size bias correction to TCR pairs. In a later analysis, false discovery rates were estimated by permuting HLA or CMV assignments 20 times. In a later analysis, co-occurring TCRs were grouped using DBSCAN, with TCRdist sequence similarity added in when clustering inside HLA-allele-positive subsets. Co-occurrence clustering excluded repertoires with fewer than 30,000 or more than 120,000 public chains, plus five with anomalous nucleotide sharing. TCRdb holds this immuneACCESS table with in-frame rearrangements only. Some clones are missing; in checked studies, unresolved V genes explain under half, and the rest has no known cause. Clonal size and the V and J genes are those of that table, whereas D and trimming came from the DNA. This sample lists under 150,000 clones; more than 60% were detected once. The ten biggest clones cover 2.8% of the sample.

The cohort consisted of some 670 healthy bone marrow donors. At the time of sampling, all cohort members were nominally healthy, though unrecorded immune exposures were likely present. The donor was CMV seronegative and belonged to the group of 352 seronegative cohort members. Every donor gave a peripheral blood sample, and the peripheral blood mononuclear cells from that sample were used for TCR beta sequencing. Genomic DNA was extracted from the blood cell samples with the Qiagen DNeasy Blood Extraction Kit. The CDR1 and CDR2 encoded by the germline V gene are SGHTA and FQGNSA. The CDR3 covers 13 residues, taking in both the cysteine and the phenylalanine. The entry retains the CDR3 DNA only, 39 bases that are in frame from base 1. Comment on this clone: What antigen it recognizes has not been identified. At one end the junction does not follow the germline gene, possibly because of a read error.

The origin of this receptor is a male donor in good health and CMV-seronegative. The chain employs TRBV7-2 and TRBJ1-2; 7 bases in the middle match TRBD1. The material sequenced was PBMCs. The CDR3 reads CASSSRAGGGYPF. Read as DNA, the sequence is TGTGCCAGCAGCTCGCGGGCAGGGGGTGGCTACCCCTTC.